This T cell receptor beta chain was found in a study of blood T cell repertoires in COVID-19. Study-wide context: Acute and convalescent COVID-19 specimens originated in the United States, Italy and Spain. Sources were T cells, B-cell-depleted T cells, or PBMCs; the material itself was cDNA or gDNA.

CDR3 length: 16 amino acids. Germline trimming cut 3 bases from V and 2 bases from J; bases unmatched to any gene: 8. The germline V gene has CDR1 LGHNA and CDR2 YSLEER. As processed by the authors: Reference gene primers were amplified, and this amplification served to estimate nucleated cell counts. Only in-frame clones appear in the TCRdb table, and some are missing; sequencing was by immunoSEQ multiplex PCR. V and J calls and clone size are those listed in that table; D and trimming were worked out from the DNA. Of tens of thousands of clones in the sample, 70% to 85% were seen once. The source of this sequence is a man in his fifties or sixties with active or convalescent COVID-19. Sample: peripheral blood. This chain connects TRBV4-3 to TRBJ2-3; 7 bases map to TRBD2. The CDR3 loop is CASSHGSGALTDTQYF. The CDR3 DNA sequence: TGCGCCAGCAGCCACGGGAGCGGGGCCCTCACAGATACGCAGTATTTT.